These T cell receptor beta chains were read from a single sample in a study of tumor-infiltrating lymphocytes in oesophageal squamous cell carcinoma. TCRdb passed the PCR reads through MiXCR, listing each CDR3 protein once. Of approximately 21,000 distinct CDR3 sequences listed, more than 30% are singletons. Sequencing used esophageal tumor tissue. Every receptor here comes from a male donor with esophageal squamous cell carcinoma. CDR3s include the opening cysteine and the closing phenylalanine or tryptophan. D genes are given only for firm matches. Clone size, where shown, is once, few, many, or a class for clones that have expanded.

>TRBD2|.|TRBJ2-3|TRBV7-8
CASSLRGLAGADTQYF
TGTGCCAGCAGCCTCCGAGGACTAGCGGGAGCAGATACGCAGTATTTT
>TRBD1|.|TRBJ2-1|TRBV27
CASSLIPGQGYAYEQFF
TGTGCCAGCAGTTTAATTCCGGGACAGGGGTACGCCTACGAGCAGTTCTTC
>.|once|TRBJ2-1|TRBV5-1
CASSLGLTSYNEQFF
TGCGCCAGCAGCTTGGGCTTAACCTCCTACAATGAGCAGTTCTTC
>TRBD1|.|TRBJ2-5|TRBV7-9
CASSPGTGGLRETQYF
TGTGCCAGCAGCCCCGGGACAGGGGGACTGAGGGAGACCCAGTACTTC
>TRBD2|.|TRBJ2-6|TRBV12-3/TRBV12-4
CASSFGRAGANVLTF
TGTGCCAGCAGTTTCGGGAGGGCTGGGGCCAACGTCCTGACTTTC
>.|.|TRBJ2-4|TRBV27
CASVGPGQGLAKNIQYF
TGTGCCAGCGTGGGCCCAGGGCAGGGACTAGCCAAAAACATTCAGTACTTC
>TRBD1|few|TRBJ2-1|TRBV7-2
CASSRDSSYNEQFF
TGTGCCAGCAGCCGGGACAGCTCCTACAATGAGCAGTTCTTC
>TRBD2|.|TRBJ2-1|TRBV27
CASSLSNRWTSGILNEQFF
TGTGCCAGCAGTTTATCAAACCGATGGACTAGCGGGATACTCAATGAGCAGTTCTTC
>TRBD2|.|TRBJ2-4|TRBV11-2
CASSFREGNIQYF
TGTGCCAGCAGCTTTAGGGAGGGGAACATTCAGTACTTC
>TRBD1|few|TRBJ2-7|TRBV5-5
CASSWGQPSGEQYF
TGTGCCAGCAGCTGGGGACAGCCAAGTGGTGAGCAGTACTTC
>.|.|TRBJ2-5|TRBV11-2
CASSLEWGTQYF
TGTGCCAGCAGCTTAGAGTGGGGGACCCAGTACTTC
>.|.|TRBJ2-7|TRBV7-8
CASSLQGTYEQYF
TGTGCCAGCAGCTTACAGGGTACCTACGAGCAGTACTTC
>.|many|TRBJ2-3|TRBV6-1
CASSYRETSTDTQYF
TGTGCCAGCAGCTATAGGGAGACTAGCACAGATACGCAGTATTTT
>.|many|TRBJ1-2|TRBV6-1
CASVPGTRSAPFYGYTF
TGTGCCAGCGTCCCCGGGACAAGGTCTGCCCCCTTCTATGGCTACACCTTC
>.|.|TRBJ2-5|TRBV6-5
CASSQPLQETQYF
TGTGCCAGCAGCCAACCATTACAAGAGACCCAGTACTTC
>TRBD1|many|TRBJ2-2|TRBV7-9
CASNPFTGDTGELFF
TGTGCCAGCAACCCATTTACAGGGGACACCGGGGAGCTGTTTTTT
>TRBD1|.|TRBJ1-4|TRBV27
CASSPHRGATNEKLFF
TGTGCCAGCAGTCCGCACAGGGGGGCAACTAATGAAAAACTGTTTTTT
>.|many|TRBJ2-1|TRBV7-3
CASSLGPFF
TGTGCCAGCAGCTTAGGTCCGTTCTTC
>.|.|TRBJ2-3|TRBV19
CASSPRLGTDTQYF
TGTGCCAGTAGTCCGAGACTAGGCACAGATACGCAGTATTTT
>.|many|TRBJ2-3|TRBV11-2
CASSVLLGGGRTDTQYF
TGTGCCAGCAGCGTTTTATTGGGTGGAGGACGCACAGATACGCAGTATTTT
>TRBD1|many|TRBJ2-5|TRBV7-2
CASSAYRGRGLETQYF
TGTGCCAGCAGCGCCTACAGGGGGCGCGGTCTAGAGACCCAGTACTTC
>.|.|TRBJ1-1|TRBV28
CASTAEGRQAFF
TGTGCCAGCACCGCCGAGGGCCGTCAGGCTTTCTTT
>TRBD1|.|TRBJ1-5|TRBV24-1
CATSDAGQGNQPQHF
TGTGCCACCAGTGATGCGGGACAGGGAAATCAGCCCCAGCATTTT
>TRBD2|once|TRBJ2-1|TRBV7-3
CASSLTSGANNEQFF
TGTGCCAGCAGCTTGACTAGCGGGGCTAACAATGAGCAGTTCTTC
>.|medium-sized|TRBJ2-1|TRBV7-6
CASSLAGSGLEQFF
TGTGCCAGCAGCTTAGCTGGAAGCGGGCTTGAGCAGTTCTTC
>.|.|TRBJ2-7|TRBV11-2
CASSSLDSGGYEQYF
TGTGCCAGCAGCTCCCTAGATTCTGGGGGCTACGAGCAGTACTTC
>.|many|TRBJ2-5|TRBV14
CASSLAGSGETQYF
TGTGCCAGCAGCCTCGCAGGGAGCGGTGAGACCCAGTACTTC
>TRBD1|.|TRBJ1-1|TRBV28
CASREFRGRGTEAFF
TGTGCCAGCAGAGAGTTCAGGGGGCGAGGCACTGAAGCTTTCTTT
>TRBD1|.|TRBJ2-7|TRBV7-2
CASSSGQVSYEQYF
TGTGCCAGCAGCTCCGGACAGGTCTCCTACGAGCAGTACTTC
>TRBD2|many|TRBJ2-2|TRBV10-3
CAIGSGRESTGELFF
TGTGCCATCGGTAGCGGGAGGGAAAGCACCGGGGAGCTGTTTTTT
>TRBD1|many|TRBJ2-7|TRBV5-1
CASSLGPGQGSYEQYF
TGCGCCAGCAGCTTGGGTCCGGGACAGGGTAGTTACGAGCAGTACTTC
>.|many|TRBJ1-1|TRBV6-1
CASSRSELNTEAFF
TGTGCCAGCAGCCGCAGCGAATTGAACACTGAAGCTTTCTTT
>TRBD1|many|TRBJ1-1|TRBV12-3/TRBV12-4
CASSFQQGGEAFF
TGTGCCAGCAGTTTCCAACAGGGGGGTGAAGCTTTCTTT
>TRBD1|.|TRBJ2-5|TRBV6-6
CASSRDRVETQYF
TGTGCCAGCAGCCGGGACAGGGTAGAGACCCAGTACTTC
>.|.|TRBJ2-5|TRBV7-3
CASSSSFQETQYF
TGTGCCAGCAGCTCCTCATTCCAAGAGACCCAGTACTTC
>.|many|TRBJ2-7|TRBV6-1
CAHGGDNQLWVYEQYF
TGTGCCCACGGAGGGGACAATCAACTCTGGGTCTACGAGCAGTACTTC
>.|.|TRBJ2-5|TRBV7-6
CASSLAHVTQYF
TGTGCCAGCAGCTTAGCGCATGTCACCCAGTACTTC
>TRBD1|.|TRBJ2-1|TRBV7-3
CASSPDRERHEQFF
TGTGCCAGCAGCCCCGACAGGGAGAGACATGAGCAGTTCTTC
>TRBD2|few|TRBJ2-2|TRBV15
CATSRSGGPDSTGELFF
TGTGCCACCAGCAGGTCGGGAGGGCCGGATAGCACCGGGGAGCTGTTTTTT
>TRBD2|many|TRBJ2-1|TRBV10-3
CAISEPSGGYNEQFF
TGTGCCATCAGTGAGCCTAGCGGGGGCTACAATGAGCAGTTCTTC
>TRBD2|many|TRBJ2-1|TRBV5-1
CASSPGTSGRANEQFF
TGCGCCAGCAGCCCCGGGACTAGCGGACGGGCCAATGAGCAGTTCTTC
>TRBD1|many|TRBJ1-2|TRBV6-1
CASSEGTGYGYTF
TGTGCCAGCAGTGAAGGGACAGGTTATGGCTACACCTTC
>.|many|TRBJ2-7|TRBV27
CASRRDNYYEQYF
TGTGCCAGCAGAAGGGACAACTACTACGAGCAGTACTTC
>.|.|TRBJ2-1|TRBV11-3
CASSLRGLDYNEQFF
TGTGCCAGCAGCCTAAGAGGGCTTGACTACAATGAGCAGTTCTTC
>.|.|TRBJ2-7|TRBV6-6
CASSVYFYEQYF
TGTGCCAGCAGTGTATACTTCTACGAGCAGTACTTC
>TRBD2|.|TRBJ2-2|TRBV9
CASSVRLAGAGTGELFF
TGTGCCAGCAGCGTTCGACTAGCGGGGGCTGGGACCGGGGAGCTGTTTTTT
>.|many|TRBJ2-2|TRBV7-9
CASSENRGAHTGELFF
TGTGCCAGCAGCGAAAACCGGGGGGCTCACACCGGGGAGCTGTTTTTT
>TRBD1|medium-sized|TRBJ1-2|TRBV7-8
CASSLGTGLDGYTF
TGTGCCAGCAGCTTAGGGACAGGCCTGGACGGCTACACCTTC
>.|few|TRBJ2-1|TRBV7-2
CASSLATSINEQFF
TGTGCCAGCAGCTTAGCCACTAGCATAAATGAGCAGTTCTTC
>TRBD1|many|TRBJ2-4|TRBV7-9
CASSLGTVAKNIQYF
TGTGCCAGCAGCTTGGGGACAGTAGCCAAAAACATTCAGTACTTC